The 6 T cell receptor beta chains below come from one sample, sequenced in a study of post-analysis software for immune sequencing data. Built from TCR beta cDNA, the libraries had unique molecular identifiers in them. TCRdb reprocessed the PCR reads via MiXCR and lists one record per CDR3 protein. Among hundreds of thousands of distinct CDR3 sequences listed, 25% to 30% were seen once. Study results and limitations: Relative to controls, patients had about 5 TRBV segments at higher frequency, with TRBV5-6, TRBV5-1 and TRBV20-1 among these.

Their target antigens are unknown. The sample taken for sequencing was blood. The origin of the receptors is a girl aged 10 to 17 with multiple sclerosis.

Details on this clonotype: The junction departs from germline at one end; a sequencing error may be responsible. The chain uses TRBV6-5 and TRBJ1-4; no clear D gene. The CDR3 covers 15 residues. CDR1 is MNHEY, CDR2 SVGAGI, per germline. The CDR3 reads CASGVGFVTSEKRFF. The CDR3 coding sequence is TGTGCCAGCGGGGTCGGTTTTGTAACTAGTGAAAAACGGTTTTTT.

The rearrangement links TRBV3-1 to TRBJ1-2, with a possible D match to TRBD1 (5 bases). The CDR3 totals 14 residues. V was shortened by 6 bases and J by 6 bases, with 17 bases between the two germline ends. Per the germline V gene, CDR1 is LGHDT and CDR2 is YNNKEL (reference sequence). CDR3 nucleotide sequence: TGTGCCAGCAGTAAGGCCTCGGGAGGGGATGGCTACACCTTC. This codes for CASSKASGGDGYTF.

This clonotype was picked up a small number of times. The CDR3 sequence is CASSLGGTKTQYF. In nucleotides, the CDR3 is TGTGCCAGCAGCTTAGGTGGCACAAAGACCCAGTACTTC. The rearrangement joins TRBV7-7 to TRBJ2-5; D not resolved. Germline loops: CDR1 SSHAT, CDR2 FNYEAQ (reference sequence). Trimming pared 1 base from V and 6 bases from J, leaving 9 bases between. This CDR3 comprises 13 residues.

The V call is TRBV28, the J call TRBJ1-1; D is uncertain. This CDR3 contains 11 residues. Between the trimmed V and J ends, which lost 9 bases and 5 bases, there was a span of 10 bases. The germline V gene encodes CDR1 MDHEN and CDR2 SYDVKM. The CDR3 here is CASPSRTEAFF. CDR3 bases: TGTGCCAGTCCGAGTCGGACTGAAGCTTTCTTT.

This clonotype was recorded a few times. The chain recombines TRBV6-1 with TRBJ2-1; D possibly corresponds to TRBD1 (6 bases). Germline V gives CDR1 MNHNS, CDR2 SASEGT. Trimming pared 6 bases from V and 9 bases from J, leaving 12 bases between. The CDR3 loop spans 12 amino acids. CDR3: CASSLQGTEQFF. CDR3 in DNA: TGTGCCAGCAGCCTTCAGGGGACTGAGCAGTTCTTC.

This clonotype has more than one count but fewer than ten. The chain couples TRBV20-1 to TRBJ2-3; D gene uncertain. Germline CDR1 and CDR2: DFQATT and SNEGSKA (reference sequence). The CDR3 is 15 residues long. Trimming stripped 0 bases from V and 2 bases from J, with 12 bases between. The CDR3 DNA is TGCAGTGCTAGAGAAAGTTTAGGCCTCACAGATACGCAGTATTTT. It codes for CSARESLGLTDTQYF.